This TCR beta chain was observed in a study of cytotoxic CD8 clonotypes in ibrutinib-treated CLL. Study-wide results and limits: Higher clonality was seen at ibrutinib response and a return toward baseline at progression. Treatment left the uncommon public clonotypes either contracted or stable in frequency.

The CDR3 runs to 15 residues. V shed 3 bases and J shed 3 bases, with 16 bases lying between them. Germline CDR1 and CDR2: SGHRS and YFSETQ. With regard to this clone: Its antigen is not known.

Profiled with immunoSEQ multiplex PCR; TCRdb holds only in-frame clones, not every one. The sample shows 300,000 to 350,000 clones, around four fifths of them seen only once. This TCR was sampled from a human donor with chronic lymphocytic leukemia. Sample: PBMCs, taken before ibrutinib treatment. The rearrangement joins TRBV5-1 to TRBJ2-7; D is possibly TRBD2 (6 bases). The DNA for the CDR3 is TGCGCCAGCAGCTCAGGCGGGGCCCGAGGCTACGAGCAGTACTTC. Amino acids: CASSSGGARGYEQYF.